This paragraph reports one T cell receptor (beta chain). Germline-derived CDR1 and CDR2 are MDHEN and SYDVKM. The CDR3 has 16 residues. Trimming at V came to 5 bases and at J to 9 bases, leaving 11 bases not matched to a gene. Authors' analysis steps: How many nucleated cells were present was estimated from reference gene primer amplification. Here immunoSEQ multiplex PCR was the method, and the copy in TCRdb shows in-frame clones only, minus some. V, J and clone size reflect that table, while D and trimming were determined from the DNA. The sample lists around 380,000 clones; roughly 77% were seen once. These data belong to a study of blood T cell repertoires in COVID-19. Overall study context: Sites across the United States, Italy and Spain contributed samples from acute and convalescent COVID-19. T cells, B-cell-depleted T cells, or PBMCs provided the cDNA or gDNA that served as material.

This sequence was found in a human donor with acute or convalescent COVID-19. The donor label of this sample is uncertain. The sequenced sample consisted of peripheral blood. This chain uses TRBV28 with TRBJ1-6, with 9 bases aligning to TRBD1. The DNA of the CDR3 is TGTGCCAGCAGTCCCAAAACCGGGACAGGGCTTTCACCCCTCCACTTT. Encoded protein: CASSPKTGTGLSPLHF.